What follows describes a single TCR beta chain. Antigen: not known. The sample comes from a study of T cell responses to AZD1222 COVID-19 vaccine. The repertoire was sequenced with immunoSEQ multiplex PCR; TCRdb's copy has only in-frame clones and lacks some. The sample comprises roughly 110,000 clones, approximately 90% of which are singletons, and around 5.9% rests with the top ten. Second-dose recipients at about 4 or about 12 weeks were treated as one pooled group. Study-wide points: Most donors were white British, females outnumbered males, and clonal diversity was possibly underestimated. Among spike-specific TCRs, nearly half reportedly target unmutated variant regions.

This TCR came from an adult who received the AZD1222 COVID-19 vaccine. The sample in question was peripheral blood, obtained 28 days after the second AZD1222 dose.

The CDR3 is CASSSSRDRVYGYTF. The CDR3 DNA reads as TGTGCCAGCAGCTCGTCCCGGGACAGGGTCTATGGCTACACCTTC. V and J are TRBV5-4 and TRBJ1-2; 9 bases fit TRBD1. The CDR3 has 15 residues. Germline trimming cut 3 bases from V and 4 bases from J; bases unmatched to any gene: 7. The germline CDR1 and CDR2 sequences are SGHNT and YYREEE (reference sequence).